The entry below describes one T cell receptor beta chain. This record comes from a study of shared T cell receptors in the human thymus. Here immunoSEQ multiplex PCR was the method, and the copy in TCRdb shows in-frame clones only, minus some. The sample records 600,000 or so clones, approximately 87% being singletons. With V trimmed by 1 base and J by 5 bases, 7 bases remained unmatched. The V gene's germline CDR1 is SGDLS and CDR2 YYNGEE. The CDR3 is 15 residues long. These records were also assigned to another study, of human thymus T cells.

Sequences were obtained from thymocytes. The chain links TRBV9 to TRBJ2-5; 8 bases align to TRBD2. This TCR came from a boy under three years old with a congenital heart defect. This chain's CDR3 is CASSVSRGGRETQYF. In DNA, the CDR3 is TGTGCCAGCAGCGTAAGTCGGGGGGGCCGTGAGACCCAGTACTTC.